This T cell receptor beta chain was obtained from a study of CD8 T cells in ankylosing spondylitis. This CDR3 is built from 16 residues. CDR1 and CDR2 from the germline V gene are SGHVS and FNYEAQ. V was shortened by 5 bases and J by 0 bases, with 14 bases between the two germline ends. A quantitative 5'-RACE method, one with molecular barcodes, was used to make TCR beta libraries. In TCRdb, the 5' RACE reads were re-called with MiXCR into one record per CDR3 protein. In the table there are about 130,000 distinct CDR3 sequences, roughly 9% of which are singletons. This sequence was found in a male donor with ankylosing spondylitis or in good health (not recorded which). Sequenced sample: blood, either unsorted or a sorted T cell fraction (not recorded which). The chain is built from TRBV7-6 and TRBJ1-3, with D perhaps TRBD1 (5 bases). CDR3 sequence reads: CASSGQLSNSGNTIYF. In DNA form, the CDR3 reads TGTGCCAGCAGCGGACAACTGAGCAACTCTGGAAACACCATATATTTT.